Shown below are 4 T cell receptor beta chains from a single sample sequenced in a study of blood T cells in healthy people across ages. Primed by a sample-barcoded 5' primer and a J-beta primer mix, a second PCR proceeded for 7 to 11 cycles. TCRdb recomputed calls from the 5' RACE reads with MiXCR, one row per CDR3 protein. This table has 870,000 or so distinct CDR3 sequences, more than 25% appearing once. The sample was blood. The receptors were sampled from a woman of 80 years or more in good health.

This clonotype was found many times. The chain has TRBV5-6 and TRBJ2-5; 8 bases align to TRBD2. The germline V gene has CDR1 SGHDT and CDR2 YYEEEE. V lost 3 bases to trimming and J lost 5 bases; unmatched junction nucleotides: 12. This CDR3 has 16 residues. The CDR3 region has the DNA TGTGCCAGCAGCTCGCAAATCGGGGGGGCAGGGGAGACCCAGTACTTC. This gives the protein CASSSQIGGAGETQYF. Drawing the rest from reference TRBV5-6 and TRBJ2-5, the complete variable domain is DAGVTQSPTHLIKTRGQQVTLRCSPKSGHDTVSWYQQALGQGPQFIFQYYEEEERQRGNFPDRFSGHQFPNYSSELNVNALLLGDSALYLCASSSQIGGAGETQYFGPGTRLLVL.

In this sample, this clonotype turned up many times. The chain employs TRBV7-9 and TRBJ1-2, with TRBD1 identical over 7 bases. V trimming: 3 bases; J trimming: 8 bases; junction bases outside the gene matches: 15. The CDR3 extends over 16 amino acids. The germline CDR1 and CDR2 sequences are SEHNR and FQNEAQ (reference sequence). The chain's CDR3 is CASSFDIFEGAGGYTF. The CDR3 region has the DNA TGTGCCAGCAGCTTTGACATCTTCGAGGGGGCGGGGGGCTACACCTTC. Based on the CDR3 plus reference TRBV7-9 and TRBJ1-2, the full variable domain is DTGVSQNPRHKITKRGQNVTFRCDPISEHNRLYWYRQTLGQGPEFLTYFQNEAQLEKSRLLSDRFSAERPKGSFSTLEIQRTEQGDSAMYLCASSFDIFEGAGGYTFGSGTRLTVV.

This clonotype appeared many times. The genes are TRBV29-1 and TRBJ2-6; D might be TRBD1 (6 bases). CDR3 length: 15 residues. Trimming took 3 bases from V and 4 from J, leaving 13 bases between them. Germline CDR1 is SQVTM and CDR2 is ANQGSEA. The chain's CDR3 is CSVDAPGTGANVLTF. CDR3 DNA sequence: TGCAGCGTTGACGCTCCAGGGACAGGGGCCAACGTCCTGACTTTC.

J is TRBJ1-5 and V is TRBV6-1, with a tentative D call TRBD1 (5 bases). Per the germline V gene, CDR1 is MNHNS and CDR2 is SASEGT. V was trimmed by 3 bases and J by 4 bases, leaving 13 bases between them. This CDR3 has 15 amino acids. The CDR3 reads CASSDRDPRNQPQHF. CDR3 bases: TGTGCCAGCAGTGACCGGGACCCTAGGAATCAGCCCCAGCATTTT.